The sequence of this T cell receptor (beta chain) was determined in a study of blood T cell repertoires in COVID-19. In the study overall: There were acute and convalescent COVID-19 samples, and they came from the United States, Italy and Spain.

CDR1 is LGHNA, CDR2 YSLEER, per germline. This CDR3 contains 18 residues. With V trimmed by 2 bases and J by 0 bases, 10 bases remained unmatched. Generated by immunoSEQ multiplex PCR, the TCRdb table keeps only in-frame clones and is missing some. Among about 220,000 clones listed, roughly 90% were seen once. This rearrangement joins TRBV4-3 to TRBJ1-5, with 7 bases matching TRBD1. The specimen was PBMCs or T cells enriched from blood (not recorded which). The receptor was isolated from a man aged 25-45 years who had been exposed to COVID-19. The CDR3 here is CASSQTKPRTGSNQPQHF. In nucleotides, the CDR3 is TGCGCCAGCAGCCAAACCAAACCACGGACAGGTAGCAATCAGCCCCAGCATTTT.